The present T cell receptor (beta chain) was sequenced within a study of sequential checkpoint blockade in melanoma (dated by TCRdb to about 2019). Context from the whole study: Patients were assigned by 1:1 randomization to either first-line nivolumab followed by ipilimumab (arm A) or ipilimumab followed by nivolumab (arm B). Maintenance nivolumab came after each of the two trial sequences. Paper-wide results and their limitations: Larger, independent patient cohorts are needed to validate the response-prediction model that combines TCR metrics and mutation burden.

From its cysteine to its phenylalanine, the CDR3 spans 15 amino acids. Only CDR3 DNA is held: 45 bases, read in frame from base 1. The CDR1 and CDR2 encoded by the germline V gene (reference sequence) are SEHNR and FQNEAQ. Trimming leaves V shorter by 5 bases and J shorter by 7 bases, with the junction holding 8 bases beyond the gene matches. TCRbeta CDR3 regions were immunosequenced from genomic DNA with the immunoSEQ Assay. Genomic DNA was amplified by bias-controlled multiplex PCR before high-throughput sequencing. On the study's bioinformatics: To quantify the absolute abundance of each unique TCRbeta CDR3 region, the sequences were collapsed and filtered. Clonality, defined as 1 minus Pielou's evenness, was calculated using productive rearrangements only. Clones with significantly greater frequencies in on-treatment versus baseline samples were identified using a previously published method. TCRdb obtained this table from immuneACCESS and retained in-frame rearrangements with V and J assigned. These tables miss some clones; where compared with another copy, unresolved V genes account for less than half of the shortfall, and the remainder is unexplained. The V and J calls and clone size are taken from that table; D and trimming were inferred from the DNA. The sample table contains some 17,000 clones; only one count was recorded for nearly 80% of them. The top ten clones comprise approximately 10% of the sample.

According to the study, the label for this sample's treatment or condition signals: randomized to nivolumab then ipilimumab (arm A) or the reverse (arm B). None of the patients in the trial had previously been given DNA-damaging chemotherapy. Live CD3+CD8+ cells negative for CD19 and CD56 were sorted from thawed PBMCs on a FACS Aria II flow cytometer. CheckMate 064, a randomized, open-label phase II trial of sequential checkpoint blockade, was the source of the samples, all of which came from patients with melanoma. Peripheral blood mononuclear cells were collected by leukapheresis, purified with Ficoll-Paque, and frozen in human serum with roughly 9.9% DMSO. Immediately after sorting, the purity of sorted blood CD3+CD8+ cells was verified to be >95%, after which DNA was extracted. Of note for this clone: Its cognate antigen has yet to be identified. One base away there is no much larger clone; base qualities are not given.

The receptor was isolated from a human donor with melanoma. Material: CD8+ T cells sorted from blood (inferred from file names), obtained from a patient given nivolumab and ipilimumab in sequence. The V and J genes are TRBV7-9 and TRBJ1-5; 10 bases in between match TRBD1. In nucleotide form, the sequence is TGTGCCAGCAGCACCGACAGGGGGCAGGGCCAGCCCCAGCATTTT. It translates to CASSTDRGQGQPQHF.